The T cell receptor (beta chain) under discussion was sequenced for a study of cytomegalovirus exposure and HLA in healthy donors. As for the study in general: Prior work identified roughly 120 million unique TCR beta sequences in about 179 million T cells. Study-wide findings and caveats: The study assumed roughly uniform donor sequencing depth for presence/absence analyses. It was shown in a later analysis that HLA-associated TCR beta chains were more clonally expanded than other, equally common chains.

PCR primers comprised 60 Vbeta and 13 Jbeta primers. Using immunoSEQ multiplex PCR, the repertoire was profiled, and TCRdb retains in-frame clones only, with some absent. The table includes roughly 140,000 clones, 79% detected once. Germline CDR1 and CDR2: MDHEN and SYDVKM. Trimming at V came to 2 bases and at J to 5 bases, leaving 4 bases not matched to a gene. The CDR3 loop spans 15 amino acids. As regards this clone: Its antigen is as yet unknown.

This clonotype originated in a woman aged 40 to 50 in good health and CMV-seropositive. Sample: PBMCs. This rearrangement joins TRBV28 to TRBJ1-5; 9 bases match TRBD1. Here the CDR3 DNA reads TGTGCCAGCAGTTTAGCGACAGGGGGGGATCAGCCCCAGCATTTT. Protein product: CASSLATGGDQPQHF.